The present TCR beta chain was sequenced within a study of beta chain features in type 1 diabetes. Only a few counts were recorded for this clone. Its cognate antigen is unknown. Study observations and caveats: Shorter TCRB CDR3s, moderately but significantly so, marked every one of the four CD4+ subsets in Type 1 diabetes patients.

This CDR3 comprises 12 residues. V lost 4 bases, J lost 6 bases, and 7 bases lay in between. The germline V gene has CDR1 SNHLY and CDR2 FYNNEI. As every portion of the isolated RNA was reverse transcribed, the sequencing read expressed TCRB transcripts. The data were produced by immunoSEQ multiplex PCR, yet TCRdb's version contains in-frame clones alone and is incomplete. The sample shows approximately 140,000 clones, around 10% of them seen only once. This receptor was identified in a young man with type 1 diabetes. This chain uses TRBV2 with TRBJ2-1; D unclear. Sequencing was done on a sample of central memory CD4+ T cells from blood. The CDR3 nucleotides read TGTGCCAGCAGTGTGAGGTTCAATGAGCAGTTCTTC. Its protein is CASSVRFNEQFF.